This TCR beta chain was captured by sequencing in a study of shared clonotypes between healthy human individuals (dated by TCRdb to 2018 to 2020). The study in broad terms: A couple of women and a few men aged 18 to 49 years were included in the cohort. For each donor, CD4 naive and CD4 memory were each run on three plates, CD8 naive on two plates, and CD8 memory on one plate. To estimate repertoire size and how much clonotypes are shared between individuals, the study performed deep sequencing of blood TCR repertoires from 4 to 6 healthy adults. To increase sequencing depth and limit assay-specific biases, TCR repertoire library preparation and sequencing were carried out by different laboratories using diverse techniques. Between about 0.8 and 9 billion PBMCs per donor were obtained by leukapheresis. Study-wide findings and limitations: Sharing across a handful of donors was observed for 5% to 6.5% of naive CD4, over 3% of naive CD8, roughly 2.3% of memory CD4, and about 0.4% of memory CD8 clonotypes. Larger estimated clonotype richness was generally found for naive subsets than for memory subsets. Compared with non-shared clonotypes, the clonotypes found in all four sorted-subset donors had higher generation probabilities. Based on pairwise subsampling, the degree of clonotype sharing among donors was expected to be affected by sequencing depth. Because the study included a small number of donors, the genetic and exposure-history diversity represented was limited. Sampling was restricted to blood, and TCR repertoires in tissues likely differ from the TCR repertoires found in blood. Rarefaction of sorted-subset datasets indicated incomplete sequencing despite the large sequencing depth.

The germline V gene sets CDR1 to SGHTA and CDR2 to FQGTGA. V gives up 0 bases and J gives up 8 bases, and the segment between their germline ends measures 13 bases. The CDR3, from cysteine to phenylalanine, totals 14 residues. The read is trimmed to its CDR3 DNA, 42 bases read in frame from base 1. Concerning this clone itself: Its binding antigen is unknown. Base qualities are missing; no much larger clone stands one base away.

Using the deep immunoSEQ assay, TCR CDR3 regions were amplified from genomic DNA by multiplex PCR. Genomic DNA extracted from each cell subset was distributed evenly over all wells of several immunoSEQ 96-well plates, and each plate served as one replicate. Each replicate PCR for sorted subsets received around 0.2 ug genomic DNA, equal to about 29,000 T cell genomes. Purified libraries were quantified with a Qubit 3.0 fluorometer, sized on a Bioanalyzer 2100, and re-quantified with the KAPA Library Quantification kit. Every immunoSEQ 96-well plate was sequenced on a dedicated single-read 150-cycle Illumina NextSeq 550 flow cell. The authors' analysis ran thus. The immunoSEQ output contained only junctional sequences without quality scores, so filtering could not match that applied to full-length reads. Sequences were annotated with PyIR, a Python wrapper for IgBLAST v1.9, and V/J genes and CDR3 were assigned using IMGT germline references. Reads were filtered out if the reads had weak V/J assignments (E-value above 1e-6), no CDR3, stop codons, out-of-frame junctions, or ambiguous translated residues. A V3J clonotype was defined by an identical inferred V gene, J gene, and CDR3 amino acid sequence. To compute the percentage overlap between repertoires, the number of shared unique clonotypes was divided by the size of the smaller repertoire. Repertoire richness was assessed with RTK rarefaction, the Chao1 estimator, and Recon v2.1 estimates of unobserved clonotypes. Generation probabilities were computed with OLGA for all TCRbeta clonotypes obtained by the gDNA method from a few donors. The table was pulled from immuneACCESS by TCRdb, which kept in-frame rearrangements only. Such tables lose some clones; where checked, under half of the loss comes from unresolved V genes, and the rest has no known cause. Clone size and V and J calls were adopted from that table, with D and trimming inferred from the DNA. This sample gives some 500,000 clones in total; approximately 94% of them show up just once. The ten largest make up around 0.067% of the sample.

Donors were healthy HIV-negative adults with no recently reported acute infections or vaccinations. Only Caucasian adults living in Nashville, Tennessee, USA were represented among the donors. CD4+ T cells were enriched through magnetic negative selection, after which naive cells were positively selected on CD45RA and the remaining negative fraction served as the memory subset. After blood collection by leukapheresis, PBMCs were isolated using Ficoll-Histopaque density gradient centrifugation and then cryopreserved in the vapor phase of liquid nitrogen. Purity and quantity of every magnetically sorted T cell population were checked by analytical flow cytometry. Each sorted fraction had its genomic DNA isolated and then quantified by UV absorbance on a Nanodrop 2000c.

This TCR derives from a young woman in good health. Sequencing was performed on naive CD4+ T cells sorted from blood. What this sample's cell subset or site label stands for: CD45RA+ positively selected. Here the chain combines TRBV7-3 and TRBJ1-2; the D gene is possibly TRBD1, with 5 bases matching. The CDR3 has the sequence CASSLTRQTRGYTF. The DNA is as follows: TGTGCCAGCAGCTTAACCAGACAGACGCGGGGCTACACCTTC. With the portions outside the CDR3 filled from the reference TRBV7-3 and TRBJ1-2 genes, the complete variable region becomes GAGVSQTPSNKVTEKGKYVELRCDPISGHTALYWYRQSLGQGPEFLIYFQGTGAADDSGLPNDRFFAVRPEGSVSTLKIQRTERGDSAVYLCASSLTRQTRGYTFGSGTRLTVV.